A selection of T cell receptor beta chains follows, all from one sample in a study of blood T cell repertoires in COVID-19. Data came from immunoSEQ multiplex PCR; TCRdb stores just in-frame clones and leaves some out. The table has about 43,000 clones, roughly 87% seen once. Sequencing was performed on peripheral blood. The receptors derive from a woman older than 75 with active COVID-19. Each CDR3 is given with its conserved first and last residue. Size is stated for part of the rows, as once, few or many counts, or as a class when the clone is expanded.

V	J	size	CDR3
TRBV11-2	TRBJ1-3	.	CASSPGVYSGNTIYF
TRBV24-1	TRBJ2-7	.	CATEASLDEQYF
TRBV18	TRBJ2-5	.	CASSRGTGGRETQYF
TRBV6-2/TRBV6-3	TRBJ2-3	.	CASRPYSGGASDTQYF
TRBV7-9	TRBJ1-1	.	CASSLGGSTEAFF
TRBV18	TRBJ2-1	.	CASSPSLQRNIYNEQFF
TRBV11-2	TRBJ1-2	.	CASSSDRDNYGYTF
TRBV5-8	TRBJ2-3	.	CASKRSGQAGTDTQYF
TRBV29-1	TRBJ1-2	.	CSVYITGTGRGYTF
TRBV28	TRBJ2-2	.	CASSLRGGPRTGELFF
TRBV11-2	TRBJ2-1	.	CASSLAGKYNEQFF
TRBV7-2	TRBJ2-3	.	CASSLFRTDTQYF
TRBV6-2/TRBV6-3	TRBJ2-5	.	CASRPWTGRQETQYF
TRBV19	TRBJ2-7	.	CASRGDRSYEQYF
TRBV5-4	TRBJ1-5	.	CASSLAGDSNQPQHF
TRBV5-6	TRBJ1-1	few	CASSLVRGNTEAFF
TRBV6-2/TRBV6-3	TRBJ2-4	.	CASTPTGPGQQYF
TRBV7-9	TRBJ2-7	.	CASSSFGLTAAEQYF
TRBV7-9	TRBJ1-4	.	CASSLAGFNEKLFF
TRBV4-3	TRBJ2-1	few	CASSQDLAGGPYNEQFF
TRBV6-1	TRBJ1-6	.	CASSEPGLSGTLHF
TRBV7-8	TRBJ2-7	.	CASSLGQGNEQYF
TRBV4-3	TRBJ1-1	.	CASSQDRPRGTEAFF
TRBV9	TRBJ2-3	.	CASSAEPRGDTQYF
TRBV3-1/TRBV3-2	TRBJ1-1	.	CASRRQGGNTEAFF
TRBV25-1	TRBJ1-2	.	CASSEFGSNYGYTF
TRBV5-8	TRBJ2-1	.	CASSSGGLAYNEQFF
TRBV28	TRBJ2-3	few	CASSGRLAGFTDTQYF
TRBV6-5	TRBJ2-7	.	CASSTVASGGGEQYF
TRBV12-2	TRBJ2-2	.	CASRLGRCGGATGELFF
TRBV7-2	TRBJ1-1	.	CASSLQGFTEAFF
TRBV7-2	TRBJ1-3	.	CATARDISGNTIYF
TRBV9	TRBJ1-5	.	CASSGGGGNQPQHF
TRBV7-9	TRBJ2-2	once	CASSPTSTGELFF
TRBV2	TRBJ2-3	.	CASNTGFTDTQYF
TRBV30	TRBJ1-2	few	CAWSRKTGGGGGYTF
TRBV7-2	TRBJ2-7	.	CASSLEASSSYEQYF
TRBV27	TRBJ2-1	.	CASSPRTGTGVNEQFF
TRBV28	TRBJ1-2	.	CASTARYGYTF
TRBV18	TRBJ2-5	.	CASSRDRGEETQYF
TRBV7-9	TRBJ2-2	.	CASSSPRTGGGNTGELFF
TRBV10-2	TRBJ2-1	.	CASSEGGTVLQFF
TRBV7-3	TRBJ2-1	.	CASSLAGGLQDEQFF
TRBV5-1	TRBJ2-5	.	CASSPRQGQETQYF
TRBV7-9	TRBJ1-3	few	CASSLSVGNTIYF
TRBV12-3/TRBV12-4	TRBJ2-1	.	CASSRQYNEQFF
TRBV10-1	TRBJ2-1	.	CASSDTGTGFYNEQFF
TRBV18	TRBJ2-2	.	CASSHQSRGRNTGELFF
TRBV24-1	TRBJ1-5	.	CATSDPGPNQPQHF
TRBV24-1	TRBJ1-6	.	CATRDRGSSYNSPLHF
TRBV6-4	TRBJ1-1	.	CASRMDSLNTEAFF
TRBV7-2	TRBJ1-2	.	CASSLAVRAYGYTF
TRBV19	TRBJ1-1	.	CASSTPQGAGTEAFF